A selection of T cell receptor beta chains follows, all from one sample in a study of T cells in Graves' hyperthyroidism and ophthalmopathy. In TCRdb, the multiplex PCR reads were re-called with MiXCR into one record per CDR3 protein. This sample has 600,000 or so distinct CDR3 sequences, with approximately 14% found just once. Input material: blood. Every receptor here comes from a woman between 45 and 65 years old with Graves' ophthalmopathy. CDR3s include the opening cysteine and the closing phenylalanine or tryptophan. The D gene is left open where the match is weak. Not every row has a clone size; where given, it reads once, few, many or a size class.

cdr3_aa	cdr3_nt	v_call	d_call	clone_size	j_call
CASSLVTGVRVGYTF	TGTGCCAGCAGCTTAGTGACAGGGGTGCGGGTTGGCTACACCTTC	TRBV7-2	TRBD1	many	TRBJ1-2
CSASSARGNSPLHF	TGCAGTGCTAGTAGTGCCAGGGGGAATTCACCCCTCCACTTT	TRBV20-1	TRBD1	many	TRBJ1-6
CASSQDLGLTSYEQYF	TGCGCCAGCAGCCAAGATCTCGGACTTACCTCCTACGAGCAGTACTTC	TRBV4-3	-	few	TRBJ2-7
CASSGGLAGDFYNEQFF	TGTGCCAGCAGTGGGGGACTAGCGGGAGATTTCTACAATGAGCAGTTCTTC	TRBV12-3/TRBV12-4	TRBD2	-	TRBJ2-1
CASSQDIVNQPQHF	TGCGCCAGCAGCCAAGATATAGTGAATCAGCCCCAGCATTTT	TRBV4-1	-	-	TRBJ1-5
CATRLAEQYEQYF	TGTGCCACCCGACTAGCGGAACAGTACGAGCAGTACTTC	TRBV2	TRBD2	many	TRBJ2-7
CATSDSPRGRADRDTQYF	TGTGCCACCAGTGATTCCCCGCGGGGGAGGGCAGATAGAGATACGCAGTATTTT	TRBV24-1	TRBD2	few	TRBJ2-3
CASSSPGVKSLDEQFF	TGTGCCAGCAGTTCCCCGGGAGTCAAGAGTCTCGATGAGCAGTTCTTC	TRBV6-2/TRBV6-3	-	-	TRBJ2-1
CASSLSTSSYEQYF	TGTGCCAGCTCACTTTCGACTAGTTCCTACGAGCAGTACTTC	TRBV18	-	many	TRBJ2-7
CASSFLAGEDTQYF	TGTGCCAGCAGTTTCCTAGCGGGAGAAGATACGCAGTATTTT	TRBV28	TRBD2	once	TRBJ2-3
CATRRDRGNSEAFF	TGTGCCACCAGGAGGGACAGGGGGAACAGTGAAGCTTTCTTT	TRBV15	TRBD1	many	TRBJ1-1
CASSLTEKLFF	TGTGCCAGCAGTTTAACCGAAAAACTGTTTTTT	TRBV12-3/TRBV12-4	-	many	TRBJ1-4
CASSKGVGREAPETQYF	TGTGCCAGCTCAAAGGGGGTGGGGCGGGAGGCCCCCGAGACCCAGTACTTC	TRBV7-3	TRBD2	-	TRBJ2-5
CASSYELAGDENEQFF	TGTGCCAGCAGTTACGAGTTGGCGGGGGATGAAAATGAGCAGTTCTTC	TRBV6-2/TRBV6-3	TRBD2	-	TRBJ2-1
CASSDPLAGSTDTQYF	TGTGCCAGCAGTGATCCTCTAGCGGGGAGCACAGATACGCAGTATTTT	TRBV25-1	TRBD2	-	TRBJ2-3
CSARDPRRTSGRATDTQYF	TGCAGTGCTAGAGATCCGCGGCGGACTAGCGGGAGGGCCACAGATACGCAGTATTTT	TRBV20-1	TRBD2	many	TRBJ2-3
CASKKGEFSDTQYF	TGTGCCAGCAAAAAGGGGGAGTTCTCAGATACGCAGTATTTT	TRBV7-9	-	many	TRBJ2-3
CSAPGTGSTEKLFF	TGCAGTGCTCCAGGGACAGGGTCTACTGAAAAACTGTTTTTT	TRBV20-1	TRBD1	-	TRBJ1-4
CASSFFALGSAGVIYEQYF	TGTGCCAGCAGCTTCTTTGCTCTTGGTTCGGCAGGGGTAATTTACGAGCAGTACTTC	TRBV7-9	-	many	TRBJ2-7
CASSFGPRGYEQYF	TGTGCCAGCAGTTTCGGACCCAGGGGCTACGAGCAGTACTTC	TRBV12-3/TRBV12-4	-	many	TRBJ2-7
CASRSRQGSTGELFF	TGTGCCAGCAGATCGCGACAGGGGTCGACCGGGGAGCTGTTTTTT	TRBV28	TRBD1	few	TRBJ2-2
CASSPRQGLDSPLHF	TGTGCCAGCAGTCCCAGACAGGGGCTCGATTCACCCCTCCACTTT	TRBV27	TRBD1	many	TRBJ1-6
CASRGGQGTYSNQPQHF	TGTGCCAGCAGAGGGGGACAGGGAACCTATAGCAATCAGCCCCAGCATTTT	TRBV2	TRBD1	many	TRBJ1-5
CASSLTESNQPQHF	TGTGCCAGCAGCTTAACAGAATCCAATCAGCCCCAGCATTTT	TRBV7-9	-	-	TRBJ1-5
CASSLQPTGMNQPQHF	TGTGCCAGCAGCTTACAGCCGACAGGCATGAATCAGCCCCAGCATTTT	TRBV7-2	-	many	TRBJ1-5
CASSRTRQNRGGTGELFF	TGTGCCAGCAGCCGGACCCGCCAAAACAGGGGCGGCACCGGGGAGCTGTTTTTT	TRBV9	TRBD1	-	TRBJ2-2
CASSQTPEGEGANVLTF	TGTGCCAGCAGTCAAACCCCAGAGGGCGAGGGGGCCAACGTCCTGACTTTC	TRBV28	-	-	TRBJ2-6
CASSLNRVSFTEAFF	TGCGCCAGCAGCCTTAACAGGGTTTCTTTCACTGAAGCTTTCTTT	TRBV4-1	-	-	TRBJ1-1
CASSIGGVSNTEAFF	TGTGCCAGTAGTATCGGCGGAGTATCGAACACTGAAGCTTTCTTT	TRBV19	-	few	TRBJ1-1
CAWSRNLASRQGIQHF	TGTGCCTGGAGTCGCAACCTCGCCTCCAGACAGGGCATCCAGCATTTT	TRBV30	TRBD1	many	TRBJ1-5
CAWTMPSGGTQYF	TGTGCCTGGACTATGCCTAGCGGAGGGACCCAGTACTTC	TRBV30	TRBD2	few	TRBJ2-5
CSARDTNTIYF	TGCAGTGCTAGAGATACGAACACCATATATTTT	TRBV20-1	-	-	TRBJ1-3
CASSYSRRGSNQPQHF	TGTGCCAGCAGTTACTCACGGCGGGGGAGCAATCAGCCCCAGCATTTT	TRBV6-2/TRBV6-3	-	once	TRBJ1-5
CASGRGDTYNEQFF	TGTGCTAGTGGCCGAGGGGACACCTACAATGAGCAGTTCTTC	TRBV12-5	-	-	TRBJ2-1
CASSAGTGIFHNEQFF	TGTGCCAGCAGTGCCGGGACAGGGATTTTTCACAATGAGCAGTTCTTC	TRBV28	TRBD1	many	TRBJ2-1
CASSTQGGELFF	TGTGCCAGCAGTACCCAGGGCGGGGAGCTGTTTTTT	TRBV7-3	-	-	TRBJ2-2
CATSDAGRPYNEQFF	TGTGCCACCAGTGATGCGGGCAGACCCTACAATGAGCAGTTCTTC	TRBV24-1	-	-	TRBJ2-1
CAISESLGTNEKLFF	TGTGCCATCAGTGAGTCTCTGGGAACTAATGAAAAACTGTTTTTT	TRBV10-3	-	-	TRBJ1-4
CASRAAGVNTGELFF	TGTGCCAGCAGAGCAGCGGGGGTGAACACCGGGGAGCTGTTTTTT	TRBV12-3/TRBV12-4	TRBD2	many	TRBJ2-2